The entry that follows covers one T cell receptor (beta chain) sequence. Its antigen remains undetermined. Base qualities were left out, and no much larger clone turns up one base away. From cysteine to phenylalanine, the CDR3 is 14 amino acids long. Only CDR3 DNA remains: 42 bases, in frame from the first base. Trimming takes 7 bases from V and 1 base from J, and the germline ends sit 12 bases apart. Per the germline V gene (reference sequence), SEHNR is the CDR1 and FQNEAQ is the CDR2. Each collaborating institution followed its own protocols to collect whole blood in K2EDTA tubes. For TCRbeta analysis, collaborators shipped samples as frozen whole blood, isolated PBMCs, or DNA extracted from either of those sample types. TCRbeta CDR3 regions were amplified from genomic DNA by means of the immunoSEQ Assay, a bias-controlled multiplex PCR. Processing in the source paper ran as follows. The number of nucleated cells in each sample was estimated from the amplification of reference gene primers within the assay. To quantify the absolute abundance of each unique TCRbeta CDR3 rearrangement, sequence reads were collapsed and filtered. For each sample, productive Simpson clonality was calculated as the square root of Simpson's diversity index over productive rearrangements. This is the immuneACCESS table as TCRdb keeps it, with only in-frame sequences that have V and J called. A part of the clones is gone; compared with another copy, unresolved V genes explain less than half, and the rest is unexplained. V, J and clone size are those of that table, while D and trimming were read from the DNA. Within this sample are 300,000 or so clones, with around 82% of them counted one time only. The ten top clones hold roughly 1.1% of the sample.

The data originate from a study of blood T cell repertoires in COVID-19 (dated by TCRdb to 2020 to 2021). The study in broad terms: Samples from collaborators originated in the United States, Italy and Spain and spanned both the acute and convalescent phases of COVID-19. The sample metadata nearly always contained a de-identified subject ID, COVID-19 status, age in years and sex. The samples were drawn from two sources: the first 160 participants of the ongoing ImmuneRACE study, and fewer than 1,500 subjects contributed by 6 global collaborators. The material from the prospective study consisted of cDNA or gDNA derived from T cells, B-cell-depleted T cells, or PBMCs. The repertoires were released in a freely available public database intended as a resource for research on the immune response to SARS-CoV-2. Deeply sampled blood TCRbeta repertoires from subjects exposed to, actively infected with, or recovered from COVID-19 were included in the dataset. Where available, HLA class I and class II types were obtained from metadata supplied by the sample provider rather than from assay-based typing. Results and caveats for the whole study, not just this receptor: How much clinical and demographic metadata was included differed by source and by participant, and the metadata was provided uncurated.

The chain uses TRBV7-9 and TRBJ2-3, with TRBD2 as a weak D call on 6 bases. Sequences were obtained from peripheral blood. The TCR sequence derives from a woman in her forties or fifties with acute or convalescent COVID-19. The CDR3 reads CASKSERGTDTQYF. Here is the DNA: TGTGCCAGCAAATCTGAGCGGGGCACAGATACGCAGTATTTT.